This entry concerns a single T cell receptor beta chain. In the study's own analysis: Scientists estimated how many nucleated cells there were by amplifying reference gene primers. Profiled with immunoSEQ multiplex PCR; TCRdb holds only in-frame clones, not every one. The V and J calls and clone size are taken from that table; D and trimming were inferred from the DNA. The sample shows around 150,000 clones, about 85% of them seen only once. The CDR3 length is 17 residues. The record originates from a study of blood T cell repertoires in COVID-19. Study-level information: Italy, Spain and the United States were the sources of the convalescent and acute COVID-19 samples.

This receptor was obtained from a man between 35 and 55 years old with acute or convalescent COVID-19. The chain combines TRBV21-1 with TRBJ2-7; TRBD1, the table's D call, was not compared with the DNA. TRBV21-1 corresponds to a pseudogene. Sequencing was performed on peripheral blood. CDR3 in DNA: TGTGCCAGCAGCTGGGGGGCGGTACGACAGGGGCCCCACGAGCAGTACTTC. This encodes CASSWGAVRQGPHEQYF.